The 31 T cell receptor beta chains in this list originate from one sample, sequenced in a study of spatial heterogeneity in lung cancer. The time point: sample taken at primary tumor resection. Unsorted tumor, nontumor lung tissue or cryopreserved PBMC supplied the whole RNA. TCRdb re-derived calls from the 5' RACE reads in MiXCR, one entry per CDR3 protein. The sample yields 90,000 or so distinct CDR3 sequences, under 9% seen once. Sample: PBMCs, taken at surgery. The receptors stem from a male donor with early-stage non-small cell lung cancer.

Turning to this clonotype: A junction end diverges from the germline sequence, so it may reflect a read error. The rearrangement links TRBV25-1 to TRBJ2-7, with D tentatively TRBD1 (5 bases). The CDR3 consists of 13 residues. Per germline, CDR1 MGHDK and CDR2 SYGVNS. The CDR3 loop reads CASGDRFSYEQYF. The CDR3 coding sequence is TGTGCCAGCGGTGACAGATTCTCCTACGAGCAGTACTTC.

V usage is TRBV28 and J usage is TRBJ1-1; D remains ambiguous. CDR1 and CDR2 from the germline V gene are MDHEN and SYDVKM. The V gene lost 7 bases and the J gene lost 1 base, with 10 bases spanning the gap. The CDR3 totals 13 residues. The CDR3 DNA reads TGTGCCAGCATTTTCGTAGGGAACACTGAAGCTTTCTTT. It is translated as CASIFVGNTEAFF.

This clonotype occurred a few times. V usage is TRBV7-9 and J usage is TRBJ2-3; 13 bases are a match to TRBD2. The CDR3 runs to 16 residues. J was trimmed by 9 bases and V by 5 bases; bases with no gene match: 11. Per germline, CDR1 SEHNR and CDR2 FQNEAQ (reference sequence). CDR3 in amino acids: CASSPQGTSGARTQYF. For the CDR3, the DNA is TGTGCCAGCAGCCCCCAGGGGACTAGCGGGGCTCGAACGCAGTATTTT.

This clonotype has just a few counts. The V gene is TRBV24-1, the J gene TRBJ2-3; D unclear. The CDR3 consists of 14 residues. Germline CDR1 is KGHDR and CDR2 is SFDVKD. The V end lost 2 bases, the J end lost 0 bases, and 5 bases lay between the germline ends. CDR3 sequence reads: CATSDSASTDTQYF. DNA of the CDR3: TGTGCCACCAGTGATTCGGCCAGCACAGATACGCAGTATTTT.

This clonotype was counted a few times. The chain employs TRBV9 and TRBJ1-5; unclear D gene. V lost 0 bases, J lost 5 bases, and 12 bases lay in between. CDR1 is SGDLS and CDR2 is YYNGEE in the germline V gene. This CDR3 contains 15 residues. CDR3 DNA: TGTGCCAGCAGCGTAGATGGCTCCTTTCATCAGCCCCAGCATTTT. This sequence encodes CASSVDGSFHQPQHF.

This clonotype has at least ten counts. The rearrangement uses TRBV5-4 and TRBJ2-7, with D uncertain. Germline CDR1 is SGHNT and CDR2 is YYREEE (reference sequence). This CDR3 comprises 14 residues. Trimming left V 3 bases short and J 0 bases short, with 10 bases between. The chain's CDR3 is CASSSGSLSYEQYF. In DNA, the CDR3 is TGTGCCAGCAGCTCCGGATCCCTCTCCTACGAGCAGTACTTC. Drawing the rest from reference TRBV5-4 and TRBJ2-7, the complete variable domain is ETGVTQSPTHLIKTRGQQVTLRCSSQSGHNTVSWYQQALGQGPQFIFQYYREEENGRGNFPPRFSGLQFPNYSSELNVNALELDDSALYLCASSSGSLSYEQYFGPGTRLTVT.

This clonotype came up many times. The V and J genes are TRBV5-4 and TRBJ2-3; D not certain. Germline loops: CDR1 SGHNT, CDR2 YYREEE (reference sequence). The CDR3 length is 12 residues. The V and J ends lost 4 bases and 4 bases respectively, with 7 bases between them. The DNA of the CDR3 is TGTGCCAGCAGCCCCTCATCAGATACGCAGTATTTT. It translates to CASSPSSDTQYF.

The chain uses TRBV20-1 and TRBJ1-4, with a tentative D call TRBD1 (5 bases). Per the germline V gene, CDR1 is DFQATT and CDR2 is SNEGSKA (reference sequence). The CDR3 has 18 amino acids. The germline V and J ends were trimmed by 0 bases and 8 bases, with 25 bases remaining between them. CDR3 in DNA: TGCAGTGCTAGAGATAAAAGGCCAGGGTTCCTCAAGGGGGAAAAACTGTTTTTT. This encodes CSARDKRPGFLKGEKLFF.

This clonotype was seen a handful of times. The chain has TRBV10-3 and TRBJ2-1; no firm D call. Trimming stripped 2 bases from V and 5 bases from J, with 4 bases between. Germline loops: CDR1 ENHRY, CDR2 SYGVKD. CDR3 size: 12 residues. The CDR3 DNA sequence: TGTGCCATCAGTGAGAAAGACAATGAGCAGTTCTTC. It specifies CAISEKDNEQFF.

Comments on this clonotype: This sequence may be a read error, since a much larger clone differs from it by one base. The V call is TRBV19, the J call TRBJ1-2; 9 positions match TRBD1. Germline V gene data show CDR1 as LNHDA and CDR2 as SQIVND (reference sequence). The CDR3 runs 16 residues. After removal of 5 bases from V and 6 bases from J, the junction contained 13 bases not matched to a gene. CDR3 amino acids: CASSAYRGRSVNGYTF. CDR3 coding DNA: TGTGCCAGTAGTGCGTACAGGGGGCGCAGCGTGAATGGCTACACCTTC.

The CDR3 loop reads CASSLAKGPNTEAFF. CDR3 nucleotide sequence: TGTGCCAGCAGCTTAGCGAAGGGACCGAACACTGAAGCTTTCTTT. This sequence joins TRBV7-9 and TRBJ1-1; D might be TRBD1 (5 bases). This CDR3 comprises 15 residues. Trimming cost V 0 bases and J 1 base, with 9 bases left between them. Germline V lookup: CDR1 SEHNR, CDR2 FQNEAQ (reference sequence).

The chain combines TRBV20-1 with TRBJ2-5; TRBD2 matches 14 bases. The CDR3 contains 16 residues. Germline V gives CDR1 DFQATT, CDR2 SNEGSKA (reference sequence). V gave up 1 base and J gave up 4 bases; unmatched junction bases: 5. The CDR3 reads CSARGTSGRPGETQYF. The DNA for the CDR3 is TGCAGTGCTAGAGGGACTAGCGGGAGGCCGGGAGAGACCCAGTACTTC.

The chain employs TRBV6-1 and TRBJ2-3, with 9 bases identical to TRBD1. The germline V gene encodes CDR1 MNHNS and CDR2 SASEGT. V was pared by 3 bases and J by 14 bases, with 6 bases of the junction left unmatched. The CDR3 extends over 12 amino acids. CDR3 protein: CASSDLGQGGYF. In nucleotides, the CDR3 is TGTGCCAGCAGTGACTTGGGACAGGGCGGGTATTTT.

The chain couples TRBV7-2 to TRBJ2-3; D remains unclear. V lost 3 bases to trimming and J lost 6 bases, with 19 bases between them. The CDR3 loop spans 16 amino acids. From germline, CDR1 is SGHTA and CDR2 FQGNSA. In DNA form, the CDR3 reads TGTGCCAGCAGCTTTGGCGGCTACGGGTTTGAGGATACGCAGTATTTT. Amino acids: CASSFGGYGFEDTQYF.

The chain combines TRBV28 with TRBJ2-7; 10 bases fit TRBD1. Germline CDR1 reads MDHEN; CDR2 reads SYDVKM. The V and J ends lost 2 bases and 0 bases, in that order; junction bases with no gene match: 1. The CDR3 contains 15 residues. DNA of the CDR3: TGTGCCAGCAGTTTACGGACAGGGGGCTCCTACGAGCAGTACTTC. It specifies CASSLRTGGSYEQYF.

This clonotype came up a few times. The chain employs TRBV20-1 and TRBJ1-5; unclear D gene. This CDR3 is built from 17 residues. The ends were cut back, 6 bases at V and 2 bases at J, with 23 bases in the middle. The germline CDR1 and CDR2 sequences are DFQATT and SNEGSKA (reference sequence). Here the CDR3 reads CSALSPRGLVGNQPQHF. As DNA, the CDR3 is TGCAGTGCCCTATCCCCCCGAGGCCTCGTGGGCAATCAGCCCCAGCATTTT.

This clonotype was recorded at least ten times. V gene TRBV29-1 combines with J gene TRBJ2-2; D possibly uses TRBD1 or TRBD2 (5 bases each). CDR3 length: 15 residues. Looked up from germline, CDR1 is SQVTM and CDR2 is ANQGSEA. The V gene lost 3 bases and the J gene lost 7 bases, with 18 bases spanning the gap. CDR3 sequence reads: CSVDGIGGVLGELFF. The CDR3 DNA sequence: TGCAGCGTTGACGGAATTGGGGGAGTCCTCGGGGAGCTGTTTTTT.

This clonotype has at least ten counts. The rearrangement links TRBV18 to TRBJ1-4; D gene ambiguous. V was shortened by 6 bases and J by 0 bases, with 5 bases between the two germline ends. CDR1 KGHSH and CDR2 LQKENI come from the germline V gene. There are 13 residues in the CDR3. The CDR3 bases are TGTGCCAGCTCCGACTCAACTAATGAAAAACTGTTTTTT. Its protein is CASSDSTNEKLFF.

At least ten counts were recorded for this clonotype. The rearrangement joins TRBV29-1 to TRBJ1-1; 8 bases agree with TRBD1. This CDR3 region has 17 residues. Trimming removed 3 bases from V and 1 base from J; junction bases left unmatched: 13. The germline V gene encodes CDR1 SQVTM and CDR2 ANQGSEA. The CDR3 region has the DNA TGCAGCGTTGAGATAGGACAGGGTAGGGTCTGGAACACTGAAGCTTTCTTT. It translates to CSVEIGQGRVWNTEAFF.

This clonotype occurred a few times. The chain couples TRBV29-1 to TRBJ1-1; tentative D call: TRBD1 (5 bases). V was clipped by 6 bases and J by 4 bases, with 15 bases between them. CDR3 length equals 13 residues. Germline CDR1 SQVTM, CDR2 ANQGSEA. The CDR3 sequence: CSVHGGLGTEAFF. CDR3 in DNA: TGCAGCGTCCATGGGGGGTTAGGCACTGAAGCTTTCTTT.

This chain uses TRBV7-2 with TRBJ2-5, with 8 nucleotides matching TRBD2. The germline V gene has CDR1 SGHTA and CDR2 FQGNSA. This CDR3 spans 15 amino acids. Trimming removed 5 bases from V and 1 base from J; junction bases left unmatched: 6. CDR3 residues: CASSRQRGSQETQYF. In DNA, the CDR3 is TGTGCCAGCAGCCGCCAGCGGGGGAGCCAAGAGACCCAGTACTTC.

CDR3 amino acids: CASSRRDRPNTGELFF. For the CDR3, the DNA is TGTGCCAGCAGCCGAAGGGACAGACCTAACACCGGGGAGCTGTTTTTT. The rearrangement joins TRBV3-1 to TRBJ2-2, with TRBD1 matching 7 bases. The CDR3 consists of 16 residues. The junction had 7 bases not matched to a gene; V was cut back by 4 bases and J by 2 bases. Germline CDR1 and CDR2: LGHDT and YNNKEL (reference sequence).

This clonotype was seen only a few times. DNA of the CDR3: TGCAGTGCTAGAGATGGACTCGGGGACCTTAATTCACCCCTCCACTTT. Amino acid sequence: CSARDGLGDLNSPLHF. The V call is TRBV20-1, the J call TRBJ1-6; the D gene is possibly TRBD1 (5 bases). Deletions cut 0 bases from V and 6 bases from J, with 15 bases between. The germline V gene has CDR1 DFQATT and CDR2 SNEGSKA (reference sequence). CDR3 length equals 16 residues.

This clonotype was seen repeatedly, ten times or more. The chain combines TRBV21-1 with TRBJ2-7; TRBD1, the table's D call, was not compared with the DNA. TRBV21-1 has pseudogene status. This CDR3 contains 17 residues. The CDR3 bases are TGTGCCAGCAGCACCCCCCAGGACAGGGGAGGCTCCTACGAGCAGTACTTC. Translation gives CASSTPQDRGGSYEQYF.

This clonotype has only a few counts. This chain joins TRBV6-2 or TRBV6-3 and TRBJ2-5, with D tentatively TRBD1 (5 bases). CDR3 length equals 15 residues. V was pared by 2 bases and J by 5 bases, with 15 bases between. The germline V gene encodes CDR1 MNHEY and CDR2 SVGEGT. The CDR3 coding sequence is TGTGCCAGCAGTTACCCCATGCAGGGTTTGGAGACCCAGTACTTC. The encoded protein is CASSYPMQGLETQYF.

The CDR3 coding sequence is TGTGCCAGCTCACCACCGAGGGGGACAGGGGGATCCGAGCAGTACTTC. Residues: CASSPPRGTGGSEQYF. The chain recombines TRBV18 with TRBJ2-7, with 11 bases lining up with TRBD1. V shed 0 bases, J shed 6 bases, and the junction held 7 bases outside the gene matches. The length of the CDR3 is 16 residues. CDR1 is KGHSH and CDR2 is LQKENI in the germline V gene.

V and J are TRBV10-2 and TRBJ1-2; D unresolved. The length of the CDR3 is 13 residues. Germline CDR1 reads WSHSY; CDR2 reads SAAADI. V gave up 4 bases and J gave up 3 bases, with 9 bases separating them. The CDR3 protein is CASSGSGYYGYTF. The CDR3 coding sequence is TGCGCCAGCAGTGGGTCGGGATACTATGGCTACACCTTC.

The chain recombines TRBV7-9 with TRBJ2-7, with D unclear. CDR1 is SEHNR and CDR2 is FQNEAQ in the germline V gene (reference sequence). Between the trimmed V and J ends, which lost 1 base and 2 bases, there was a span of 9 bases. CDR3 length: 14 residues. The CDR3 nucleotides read TGTGCCAGCAGCTTAGACTCCCAAACCTACGAGCAGTACTTC. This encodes CASSLDSQTYEQYF.

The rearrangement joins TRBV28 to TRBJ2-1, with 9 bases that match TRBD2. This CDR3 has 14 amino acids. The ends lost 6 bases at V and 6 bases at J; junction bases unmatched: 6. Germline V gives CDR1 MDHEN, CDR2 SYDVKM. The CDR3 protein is CASSPGGLANEQFF. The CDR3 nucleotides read TGTGCCAGCAGCCCGGGGGGACTAGCCAATGAGCAGTTCTTC.

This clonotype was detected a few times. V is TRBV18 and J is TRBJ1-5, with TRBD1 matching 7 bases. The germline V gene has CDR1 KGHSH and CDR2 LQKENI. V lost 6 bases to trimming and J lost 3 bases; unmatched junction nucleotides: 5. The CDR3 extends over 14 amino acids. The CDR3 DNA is TGTGCCAGCTCGTCGGACAGGAACAATCAGCCCCAGCATTTT. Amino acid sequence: CASSSDRNNQPQHF. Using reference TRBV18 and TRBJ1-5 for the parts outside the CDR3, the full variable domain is NAGVMQNPRHLVRRRGQEARLRCSPMKGHSHVYWYRQLPEEGLKFMVYLQKENIIDESGMPKERFSAEFPKEGPSILRIQQVVRGDSAAYFCASSSDRNNQPQHFGDGTRLSIL.

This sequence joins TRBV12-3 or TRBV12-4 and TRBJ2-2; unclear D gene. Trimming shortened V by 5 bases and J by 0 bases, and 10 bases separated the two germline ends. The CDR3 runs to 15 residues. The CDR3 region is CASSRDGSNTGELFF. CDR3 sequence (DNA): TGTGCCAGCAGTCGAGACGGATCGAACACCGGGGAGCTGTTTTTT.